The entry below describes one T cell receptor (beta chain). The antigen is unknown. The CDR3 extends over 15 amino acids. The germline gives CDR1 SGHDT, CDR2 YYEEEE. Generation of TCR beta cDNA was performed by 5'RACE template switching incorporating UMIs. No DNA is given; TCRdb re-called the 5' RACE reads and lists each CDR3 protein once. The data show about 260,000 distinct CDR3 sequences, and the top ten clones hold around 4.2%. This sample stems from a study of T cells expressing NK-cell markers. Findings of the study overall: These clonotypes additionally ranked first within the CD3+CD56-NKG2C+ fraction of a handful of donors. Among CD8+ T cells from roughly six donors, dominant NKG2C+ clonotypes accounted for roughly 1.0-7.0%.

The TCR comes from a woman aged 18-70 years in good health. The genes are TRBV5-6 and TRBJ2-5; TCRdb lists TRBD1, though no DNA is available to test this call. Sequencing used blood T cells: a sorted CD56 or NKG2C T cell subset, CD4+ or CD8+ T cells, or bulk PBMC T cells (not recorded which). The CDR3 sequence is CASRHPSGGAETQYF.